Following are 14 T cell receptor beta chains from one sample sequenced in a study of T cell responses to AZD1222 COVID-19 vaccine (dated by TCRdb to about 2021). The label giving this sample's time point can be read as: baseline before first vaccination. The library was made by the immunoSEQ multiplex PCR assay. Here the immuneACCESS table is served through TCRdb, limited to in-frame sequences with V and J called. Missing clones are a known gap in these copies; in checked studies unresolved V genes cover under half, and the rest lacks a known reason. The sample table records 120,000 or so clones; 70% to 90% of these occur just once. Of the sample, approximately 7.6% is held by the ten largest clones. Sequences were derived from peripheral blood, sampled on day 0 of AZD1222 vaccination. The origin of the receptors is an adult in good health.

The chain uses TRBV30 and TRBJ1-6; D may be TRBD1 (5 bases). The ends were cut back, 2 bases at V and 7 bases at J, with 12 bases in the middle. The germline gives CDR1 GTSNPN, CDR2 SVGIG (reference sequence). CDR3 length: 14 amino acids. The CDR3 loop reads CAWSRLPGNSPLHF. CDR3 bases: TGTGCCTGGAGTCGACTCCCAGGGAATTCACCCCTCCACTTT.

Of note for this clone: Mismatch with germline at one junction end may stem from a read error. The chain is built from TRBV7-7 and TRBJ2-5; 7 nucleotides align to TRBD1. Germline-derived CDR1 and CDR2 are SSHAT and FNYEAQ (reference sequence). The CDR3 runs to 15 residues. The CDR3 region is CASSQRAGGGETQYF. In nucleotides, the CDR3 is TGTGCTAGCAGCCAAAGAGCAGGGGGTGGGGAGACCCAGTACTTC. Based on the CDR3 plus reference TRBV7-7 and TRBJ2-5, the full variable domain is GAGVSQSPRYKVTKRGQDVTLRCDPISSHATLYWYQQALGQGPEFLTYFNYEAQPDKSGLPSDRFSAERPEGSISTLTIQRTEQRDSAMYRCASSQRAGGGETQYFGPGTRLLVL.

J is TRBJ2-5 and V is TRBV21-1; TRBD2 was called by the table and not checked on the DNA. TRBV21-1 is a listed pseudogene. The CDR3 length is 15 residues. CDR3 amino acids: CASSIRGAHQETQYF. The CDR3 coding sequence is TGTGCCAGCAGCATACGGGGGGCGCACCAAGAGACCCAGTACTTC.

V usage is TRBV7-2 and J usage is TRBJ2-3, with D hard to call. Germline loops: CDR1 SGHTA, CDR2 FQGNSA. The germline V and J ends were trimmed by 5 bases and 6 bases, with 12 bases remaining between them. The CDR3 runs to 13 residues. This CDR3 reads CASSLLRRDTQYF. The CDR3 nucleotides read TGTGCCAGCAGCCTCCTCAGGCGGGATACGCAGTATTTT.

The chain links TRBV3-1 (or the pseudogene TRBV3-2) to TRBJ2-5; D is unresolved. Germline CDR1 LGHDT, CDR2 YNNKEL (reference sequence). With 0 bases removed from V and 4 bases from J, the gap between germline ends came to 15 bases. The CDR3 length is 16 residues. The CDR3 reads CASSQDAGQLRETQYF. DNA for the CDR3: TGTGCCAGCAGCCAAGATGCCGGTCAATTGCGAGAGACCCAGTACTTC.

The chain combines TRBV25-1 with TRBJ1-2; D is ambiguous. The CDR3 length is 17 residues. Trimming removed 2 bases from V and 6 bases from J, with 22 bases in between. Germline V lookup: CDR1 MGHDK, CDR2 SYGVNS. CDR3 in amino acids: CASSENSGEGTRNGYTF. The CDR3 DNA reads TGTGCCAGCAGTGAAAACTCAGGCGAGGGCACCCGAAATGGCTACACCTTC.

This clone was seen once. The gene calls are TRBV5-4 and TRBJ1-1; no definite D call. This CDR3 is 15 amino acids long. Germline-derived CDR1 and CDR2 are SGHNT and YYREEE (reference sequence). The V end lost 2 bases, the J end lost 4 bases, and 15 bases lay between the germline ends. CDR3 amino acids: CASSFRQERGTEAFF. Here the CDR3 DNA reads TGTGCCAGCAGCTTTCGACAAGAGAGAGGCACTGAAGCTTTCTTT.

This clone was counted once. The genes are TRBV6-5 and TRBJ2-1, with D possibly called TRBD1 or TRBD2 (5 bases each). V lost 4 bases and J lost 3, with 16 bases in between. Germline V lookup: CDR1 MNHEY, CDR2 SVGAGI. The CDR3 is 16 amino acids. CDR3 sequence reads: CASSSNGAGIYNEQFF. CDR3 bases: TGTGCCAGCAGTTCCAACGGGGCAGGGATCTACAATGAGCAGTTCTTC.

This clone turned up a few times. The CDR3 nucleotides read TGTGCCAGCAGCCCAACGTTAGGAGGACTGGGAGCCTACAATGAGCAGTTCTTC. Amino acids: CASSPTLGGLGAYNEQFF. The chain combines TRBV5-8 with TRBJ2-1, with TRBD2 as a possible D gene (5 bases). Trimming shortened V by 4 bases and J by 2 bases, and 22 bases separated the two germline ends. CDR3 length: 18 residues. Germline lookup yields CDR1 SGHTS and CDR2 YDEGEE.

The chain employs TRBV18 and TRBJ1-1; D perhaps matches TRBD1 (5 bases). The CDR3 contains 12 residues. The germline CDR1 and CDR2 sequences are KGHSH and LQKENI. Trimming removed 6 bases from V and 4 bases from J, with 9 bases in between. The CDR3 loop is CASSPGVTEAFF. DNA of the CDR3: TGTGCCAGCTCGCCGGGGGTCACTGAAGCTTTCTTT. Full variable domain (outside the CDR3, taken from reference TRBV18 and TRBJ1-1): NAGVMQNPRHLVRRRGQEARLRCSPMKGHSHVYWYRQLPEEGLKFMVYLQKENIIDESGMPKERFSAEFPKEGPSILRIQQVVRGDSAAYFCASSPGVTEAFFGQGTRLTVV.

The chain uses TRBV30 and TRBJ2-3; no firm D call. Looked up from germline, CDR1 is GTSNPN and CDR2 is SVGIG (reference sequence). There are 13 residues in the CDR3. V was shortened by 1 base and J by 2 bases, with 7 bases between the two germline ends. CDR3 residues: CAWSDRITDTQYF. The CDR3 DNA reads TGTGCCTGGAGTGACAGAATCACAGATACGCAGTATTTT.

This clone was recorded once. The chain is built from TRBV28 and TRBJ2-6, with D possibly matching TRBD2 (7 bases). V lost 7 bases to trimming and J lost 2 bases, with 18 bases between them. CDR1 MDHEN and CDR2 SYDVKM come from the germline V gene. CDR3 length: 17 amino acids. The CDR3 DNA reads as TGTGCCAGCACCCCGGAGGGGGGGCTGGCTGGGGCCAACGTCCTGACTTTC. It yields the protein CASTPEGGLAGANVLTF.

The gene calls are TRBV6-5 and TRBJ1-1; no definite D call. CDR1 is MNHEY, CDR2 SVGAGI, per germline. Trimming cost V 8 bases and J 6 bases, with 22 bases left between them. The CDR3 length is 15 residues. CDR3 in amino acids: CASQPGADGASEAFF. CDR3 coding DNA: TGTGCCAGCCAGCCGGGTGCGGATGGTGCCTCTGAAGCTTTCTTT.

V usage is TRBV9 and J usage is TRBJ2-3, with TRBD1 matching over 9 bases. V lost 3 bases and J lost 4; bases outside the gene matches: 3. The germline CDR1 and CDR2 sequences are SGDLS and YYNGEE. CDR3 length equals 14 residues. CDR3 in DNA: TGTGCCAGCAGCGGGACAGGGGTCGCAGATACGCAGTATTTT. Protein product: CASSGTGVADTQYF.